One sample yielded the 10 T cell receptor beta chains listed below, sequenced in a study of cytomegalovirus exposure and HLA in healthy donors. TCRdb's table, derived via immunoSEQ multiplex PCR, lists solely in-frame clones and lacks some. This table holds approximately 200,000 clones, about 90% found once. The sample consisted of PBMCs. Receptors originate from a woman aged 18-29 years in good health and CMV-seronegative.

This chain uses TRBV5-1 with TRBJ2-7, with D unresolved. Germline CDR1 is SGHRS and CDR2 is YFSETQ. CDR3 size: 13 residues. V dropped 3 bases and J dropped 2 bases, with 9 bases sitting between them. The CDR3: CASSSDHAYEQYF. The CDR3 coding sequence is TGCGCCAGCAGCTCAGATCATGCCTACGAGCAGTACTTC.

The V and J genes are TRBV19 and TRBJ2-1, with a possible D match to TRBD2 (7 bases). This CDR3 is built from 16 residues. V gave up 6 bases and J gave up 7 bases, with 22 bases separating them. Per germline, CDR1 LNHDA and CDR2 SQIVND (reference sequence). CDR3 coding DNA: TGTGCCAGTAGACGAACAACTAGCGCCCAGGGGAATGAGCAGTTCTTC. Amino acids: CASRRTTSAQGNEQFF.

This chain connects TRBV27 to TRBJ1-4; 11 positions agree with TRBD1. The CDR3 runs 19 residues. Germline V gene lookup returns CDR1 MNHEY and CDR2 SMNVEV (reference sequence). J was trimmed by 3 bases and V by 5 bases; bases with no gene match: 14. CDR3: CASSPTPGQGGWANEKLFF. The DNA of the CDR3 is TGTGCCAGCAGTCCGACACCGGGACAGGGGGGTTGGGCTAATGAAAAACTGTTTTTT.

The rearrangement joins TRBV6-5 to TRBJ1-2, with 7 bases that match TRBD1. Germline V lookup: CDR1 MNHEY, CDR2 SVGAGI. There are 15 residues in the CDR3. J was trimmed by 6 bases and V by 2 bases; bases with no gene match: 9. The CDR3 loop reads CASSYRQGDPNGYTF. The CDR3 bases are TGTGCCAGCAGTTACAGACAGGGTGACCCTAATGGCTACACCTTC.

V and J are TRBV4-1 and TRBJ2-7; D is perhaps TRBD2 (5 bases). CDR1 and CDR2 from the germline V gene are MGHRA and YSYEKL. The CDR3 covers 17 residues. Trimming removed 1 base from V and 0 bases from J, with 16 bases in between. CDR3 DNA sequence: TGCGCCAGCAGCCAAGGTATTCAGGACTCCTCCTCCTACGAGCAGTACTTC. Translating it yields CASSQGIQDSSSYEQYF.

The chain combines TRBV28 with TRBJ2-1; TRBD2 aligns across 9 bases. CDR3 size: 14 residues. Unmatched junction bases numbered 2, after V lost 6 bases and J lost 2 bases. Germline loops: CDR1 MDHEN, CDR2 SYDVKM. The DNA for the CDR3 is TGTGCCAGCAGGGTAGCGGGAGCCTACAATGAGCAGTTCTTC. The encoded protein is CASRVAGAYNEQFF.

The genes are TRBV12-5 and TRBJ2-3, with 8 bases identical to TRBD1. The CDR3 sequence is 18 residues long. V lost 5 bases, J lost 3 bases, and 16 bases stayed unmatched. Germline V gene sequence: CDR1 LGHNT, CDR2 FRNRAP. The CDR3 coding sequence is TGTGCTAGTGGTACCTCCAGGGGGCTTTTAAGGGGAACAGATACGCAGTATTTT. It specifies CASGTSRGLLRGTDTQYF.

This clone was counted a few times. The V call is TRBV5-6, the J call TRBJ2-2, with TRBD2 as a possible D gene (5 bases). The CDR3 totals 15 residues. Trimming removed 6 bases at V and 5 bases at J, with 17 bases between. The germline gives CDR1 SGHDT, CDR2 YYEEEE. CDR3 sequence: CASNGPSQSTGELFF. DNA of the CDR3: TGTGCCAGCAATGGCCCTAGCCAGAGTACCGGGGAGCTGTTTTTT.

CDR3 sequence (DNA): TGTGCCAGCAGTTCCTTTCGACAGCCAGATACGCAGTATTTT. Translating it yields CASSSFRQPDTQYF. The chain has TRBV28 and TRBJ2-3; possibly TRBD1 for D (5 bases). The CDR3 covers 14 residues. Per germline, CDR1 MDHEN and CDR2 SYDVKM. The germline V and J ends were trimmed by 4 bases and 4 bases, with 12 bases remaining between them. Full variable domain (remainder filled in from reference TRBV28 and TRBJ2-3): DVKVTQSSRYLVKRTGEKVFLECVQDMDHENMFWYRQDPGLGLRLIYFSYDVKMKEKGDIPEGYSVSREKKERFSLILESASTNQTSMYLCASSSFRQPDTQYFGPGTRLTVL.

V gene TRBV20-1 combines with J gene TRBJ2-7; no reliable D call. CDR3 length equals 10 residues. Germline CDR1 DFQATT, CDR2 SNEGSKA (reference sequence). V lost 6 bases, J lost 3 bases, and 6 bases lay in between. DNA of the CDR3: TGCAGTGCCAAGCTCTACGAGCAGTACTTC. This encodes CSAKLYEQYF.